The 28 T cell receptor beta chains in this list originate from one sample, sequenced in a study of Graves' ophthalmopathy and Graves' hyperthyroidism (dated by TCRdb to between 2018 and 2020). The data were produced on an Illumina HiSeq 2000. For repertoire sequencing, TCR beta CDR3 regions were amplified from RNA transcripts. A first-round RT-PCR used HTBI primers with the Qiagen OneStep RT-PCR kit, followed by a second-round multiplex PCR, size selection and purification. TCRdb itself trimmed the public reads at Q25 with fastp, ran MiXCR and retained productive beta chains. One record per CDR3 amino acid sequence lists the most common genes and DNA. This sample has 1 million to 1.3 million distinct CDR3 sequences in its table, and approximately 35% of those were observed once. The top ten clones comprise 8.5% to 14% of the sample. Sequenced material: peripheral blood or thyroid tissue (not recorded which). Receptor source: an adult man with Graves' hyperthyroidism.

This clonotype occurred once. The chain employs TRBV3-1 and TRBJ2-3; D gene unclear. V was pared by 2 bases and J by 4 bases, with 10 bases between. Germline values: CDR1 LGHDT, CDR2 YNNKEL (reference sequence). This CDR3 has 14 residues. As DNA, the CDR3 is TGTGCCAGCAGCCAAATTCTGGCGGCAGATACGCAGTATTTT. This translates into CASSQILAADTQYF.

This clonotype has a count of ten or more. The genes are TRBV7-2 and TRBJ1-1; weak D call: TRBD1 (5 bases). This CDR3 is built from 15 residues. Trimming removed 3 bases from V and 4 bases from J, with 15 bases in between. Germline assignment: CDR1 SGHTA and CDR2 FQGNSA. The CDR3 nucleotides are TGTGCCAGCAGCTTTAACAGGTTTTTTGGCACTGAAGCTTTCTTT. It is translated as CASSFNRFFGTEAFF.

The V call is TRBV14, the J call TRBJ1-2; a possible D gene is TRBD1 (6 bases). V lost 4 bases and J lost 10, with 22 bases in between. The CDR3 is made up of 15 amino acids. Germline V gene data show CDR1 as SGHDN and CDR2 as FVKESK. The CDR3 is CASSRYRQAGPDYTF. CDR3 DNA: TGTGCCAGCAGCCGGTATAGACAGGCGGGCCCGGACTACACCTTC.

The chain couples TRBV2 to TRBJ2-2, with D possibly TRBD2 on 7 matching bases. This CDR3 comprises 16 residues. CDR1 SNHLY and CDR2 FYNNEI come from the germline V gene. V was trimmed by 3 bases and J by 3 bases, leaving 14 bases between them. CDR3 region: CASSDPTGRDTGELFF. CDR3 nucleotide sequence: TGTGCCAGCAGTGATCCAACAGGGAGGGACACCGGGGAGCTGTTTTTT.

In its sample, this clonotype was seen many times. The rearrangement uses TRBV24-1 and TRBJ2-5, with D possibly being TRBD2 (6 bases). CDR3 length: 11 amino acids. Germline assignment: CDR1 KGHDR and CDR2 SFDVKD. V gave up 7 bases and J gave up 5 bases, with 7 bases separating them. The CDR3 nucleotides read TGTGCCACCAGCGGGGGTGAGACCCAGTACTTC. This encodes CATSGGETQYF.

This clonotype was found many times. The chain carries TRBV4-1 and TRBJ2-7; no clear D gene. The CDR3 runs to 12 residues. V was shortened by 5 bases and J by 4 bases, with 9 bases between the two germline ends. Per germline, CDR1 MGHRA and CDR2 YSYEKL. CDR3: CASSAPDYEQYF. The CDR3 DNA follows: TGCGCCAGCAGCGCGCCTGATTACGAGCAGTACTTC.

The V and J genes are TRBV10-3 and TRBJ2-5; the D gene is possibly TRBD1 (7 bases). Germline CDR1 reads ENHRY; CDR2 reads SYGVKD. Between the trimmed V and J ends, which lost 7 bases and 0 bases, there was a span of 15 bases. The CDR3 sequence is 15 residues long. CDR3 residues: CAITPTGRYQETQYF. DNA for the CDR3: TGTGCCATCACCCCGACAGGGAGGTACCAAGAGACCCAGTACTTC.

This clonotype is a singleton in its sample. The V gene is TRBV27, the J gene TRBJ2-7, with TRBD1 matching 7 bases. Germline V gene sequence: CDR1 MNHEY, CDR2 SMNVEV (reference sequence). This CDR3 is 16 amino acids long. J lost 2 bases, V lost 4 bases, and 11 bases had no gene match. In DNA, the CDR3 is TGTGCCAGCAGTTCTCCTTCCGGGACAGATCCCTACGAGCAGTACTTC. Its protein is CASSSPSGTDPYEQYF.

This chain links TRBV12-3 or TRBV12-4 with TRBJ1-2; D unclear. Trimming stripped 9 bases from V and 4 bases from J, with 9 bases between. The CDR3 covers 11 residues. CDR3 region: CASDGVYGYTF. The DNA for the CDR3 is TGTGCCAGTGACGGAGTCTATGGCTACACCTTC.

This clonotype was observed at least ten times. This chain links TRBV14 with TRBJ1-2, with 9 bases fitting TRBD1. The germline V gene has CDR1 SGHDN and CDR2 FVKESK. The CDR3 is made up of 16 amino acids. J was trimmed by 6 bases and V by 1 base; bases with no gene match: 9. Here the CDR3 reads CASSQAPTGGADGYTF. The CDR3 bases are TGTGCCAGCAGCCAAGCCCCTACAGGGGGCGCGGATGGCTACACCTTC. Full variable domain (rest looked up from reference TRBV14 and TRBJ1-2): EAGVTQFPSHSVIEKGQTVTLRCDPISGHDNLYWYRRVMGKEIKFLLHFVKESKQDESGMPNNRFLAERTGGTYSTLKVQPAELEDSGVYFCASSQAPTGGADGYTFGSGTRLTVV.

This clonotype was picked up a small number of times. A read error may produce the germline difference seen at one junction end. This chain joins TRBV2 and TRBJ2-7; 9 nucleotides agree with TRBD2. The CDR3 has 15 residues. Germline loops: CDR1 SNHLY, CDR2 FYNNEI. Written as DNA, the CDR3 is TGTGCCATCAGTGACCCCCTGCGGGAGGGATACGAGCAGTACTTC. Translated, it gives CAISDPLREGYEQYF.

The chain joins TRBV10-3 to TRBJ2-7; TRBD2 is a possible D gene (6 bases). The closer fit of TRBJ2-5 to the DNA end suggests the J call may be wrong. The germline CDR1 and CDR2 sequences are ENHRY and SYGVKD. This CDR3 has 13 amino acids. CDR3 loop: CAISVGLGGTQYF. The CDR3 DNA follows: TGTGCCATCAGCGTTGGGCTGGGGGGGACCCAGTACTTC.

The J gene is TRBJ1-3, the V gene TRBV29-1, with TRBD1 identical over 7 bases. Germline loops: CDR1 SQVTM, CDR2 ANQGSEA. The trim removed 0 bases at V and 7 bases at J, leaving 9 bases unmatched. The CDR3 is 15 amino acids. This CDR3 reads CSVEEEGQQYNTIYF. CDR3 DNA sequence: TGCAGCGTTGAAGAGGAGGGACAGCAATACAACACCATATATTTT.

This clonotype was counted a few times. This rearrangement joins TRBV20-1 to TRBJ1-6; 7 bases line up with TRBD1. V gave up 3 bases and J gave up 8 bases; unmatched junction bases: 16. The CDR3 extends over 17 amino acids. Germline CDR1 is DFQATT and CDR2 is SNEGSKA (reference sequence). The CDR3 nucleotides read TGCAGTGCTAGTCCCTTCTCCACGACAGGGCCATATTCACCCCTCCACTTT. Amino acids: CSASPFSTTGPYSPLHF.

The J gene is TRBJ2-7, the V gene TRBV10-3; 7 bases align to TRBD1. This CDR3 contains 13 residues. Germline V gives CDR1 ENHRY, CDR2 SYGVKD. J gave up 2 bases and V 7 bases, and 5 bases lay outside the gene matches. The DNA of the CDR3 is TGTGCCATCATCCTCGACAGGGCCTACGAGCAGTACTTC. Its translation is CAIILDRAYEQYF.

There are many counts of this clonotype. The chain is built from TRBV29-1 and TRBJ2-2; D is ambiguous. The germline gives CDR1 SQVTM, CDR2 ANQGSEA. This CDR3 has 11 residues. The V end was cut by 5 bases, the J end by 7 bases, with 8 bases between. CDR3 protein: CSVTLLGELFF. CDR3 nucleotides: TGCAGCGTTACCCTTCTCGGGGAGCTGTTTTTT.

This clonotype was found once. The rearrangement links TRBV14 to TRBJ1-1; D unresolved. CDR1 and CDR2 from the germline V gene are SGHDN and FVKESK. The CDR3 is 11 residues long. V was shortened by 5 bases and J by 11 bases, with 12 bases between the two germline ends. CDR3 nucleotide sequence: TGTGCCAGCAGCGCCAGAGGAGGGGCTTTCTTT. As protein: CASSARGGAFF.

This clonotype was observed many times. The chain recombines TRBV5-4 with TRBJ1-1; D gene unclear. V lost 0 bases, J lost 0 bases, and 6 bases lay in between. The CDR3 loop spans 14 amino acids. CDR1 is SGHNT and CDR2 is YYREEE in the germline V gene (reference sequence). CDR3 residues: CASSLDRLNTEAFF. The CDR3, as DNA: TGTGCCAGCAGCTTGGACAGATTGAACACTGAAGCTTTCTTT.

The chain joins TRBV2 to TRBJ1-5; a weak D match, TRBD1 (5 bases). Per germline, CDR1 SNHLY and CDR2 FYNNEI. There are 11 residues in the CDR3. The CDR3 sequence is CARDGRGAQHF. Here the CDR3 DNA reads TGTGCTAGAGACGGCCGGGGGGCCCAGCATTTT.

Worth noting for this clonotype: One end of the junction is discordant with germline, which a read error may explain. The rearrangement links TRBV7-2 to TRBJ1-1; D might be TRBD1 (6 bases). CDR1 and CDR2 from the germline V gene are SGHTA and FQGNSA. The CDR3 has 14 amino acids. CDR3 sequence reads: CASSQDPDRGEAFF. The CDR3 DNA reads TGCGCCAGCAGCCAAGACCCGGATAGGGGGGAAGCTTTCTTT.

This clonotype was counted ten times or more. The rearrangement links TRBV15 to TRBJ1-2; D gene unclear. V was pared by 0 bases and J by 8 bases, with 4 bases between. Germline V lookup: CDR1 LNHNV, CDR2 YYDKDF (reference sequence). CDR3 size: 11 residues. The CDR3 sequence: CATSREKGYTF. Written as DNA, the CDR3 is TGTGCCACCAGCAGAGAGAAAGGCTACACCTTC.

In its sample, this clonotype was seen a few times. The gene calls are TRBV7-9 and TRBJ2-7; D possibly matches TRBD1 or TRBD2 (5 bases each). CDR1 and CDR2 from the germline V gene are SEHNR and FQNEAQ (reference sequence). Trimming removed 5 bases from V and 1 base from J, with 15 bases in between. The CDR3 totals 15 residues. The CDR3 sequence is CASSPMGVFSYEQYF. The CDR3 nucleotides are TGTGCCAGCAGCCCGATGGGGGTATTTTCCTACGAGCAGTACTTC.

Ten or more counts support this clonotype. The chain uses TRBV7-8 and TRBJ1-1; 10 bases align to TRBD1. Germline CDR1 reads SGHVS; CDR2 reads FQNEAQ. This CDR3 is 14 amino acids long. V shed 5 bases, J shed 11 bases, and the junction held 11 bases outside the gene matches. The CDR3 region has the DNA TGTGCCAGCAGCCTTCCGGGACAGGGGAATCGGGCTTTCTTT. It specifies CASSLPGQGNRAFF.

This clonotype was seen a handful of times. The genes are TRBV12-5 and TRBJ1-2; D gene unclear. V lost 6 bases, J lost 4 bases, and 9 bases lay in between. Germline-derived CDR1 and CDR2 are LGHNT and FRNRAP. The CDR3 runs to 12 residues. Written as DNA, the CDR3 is TGTGCTAGTGGGGACGACATCTATGGCTACACCTTC. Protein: CASGDDIYGYTF.

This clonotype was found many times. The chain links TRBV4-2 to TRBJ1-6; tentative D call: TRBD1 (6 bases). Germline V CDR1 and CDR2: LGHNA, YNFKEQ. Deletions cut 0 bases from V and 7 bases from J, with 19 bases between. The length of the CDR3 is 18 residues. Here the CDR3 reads CASSQDRGAGLGNSPLHF. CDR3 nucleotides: TGTGCCAGCAGCCAAGATCGGGGGGCGGGCCTCGGGAATTCACCCCTCCACTTT.

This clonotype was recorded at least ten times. CDR3 in DNA: TGTGCCAGCAGCTTTTATGGGGACGGCGAGCAGTACTTC. This sequence encodes CASSFYGDGEQYF. This chain uses TRBV7-3 with TRBJ2-7; D is possibly TRBD1 or TRBD2 (5 bases each). The CDR3 covers 13 residues. Germline V lookup: CDR1 SGHTA, CDR2 FQGTGA. V was pared by 3 bases and J by 6 bases, with 12 bases between. Full variable domain (remainder filled in from reference TRBV7-3 and TRBJ2-7): GAGVSQTPSNKVTEKGKYVELRCDPISGHTALYWYRQSLGQGPEFLIYFQGTGAADDSGLPNDRFFAVRPEGSVSTLKIQRTERGDSAVYLCASSFYGDGEQYFGPGTRLTVT.

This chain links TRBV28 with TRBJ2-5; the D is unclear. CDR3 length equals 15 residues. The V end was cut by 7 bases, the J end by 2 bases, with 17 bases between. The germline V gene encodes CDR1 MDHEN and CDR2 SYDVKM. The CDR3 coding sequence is TGTGCCAGCAAATTGACGGGTACAAAACAAGAGACCCAGTACTTC. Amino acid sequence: CASKLTGTKQETQYF.

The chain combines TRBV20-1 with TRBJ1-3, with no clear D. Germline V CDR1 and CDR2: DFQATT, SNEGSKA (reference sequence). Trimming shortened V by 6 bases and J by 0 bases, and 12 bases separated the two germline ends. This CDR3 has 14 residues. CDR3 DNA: TGCAGTGCCGCTACAGCCTTCTCTGGAAACACCATATATTTT. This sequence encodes CSAATAFSGNTIYF.